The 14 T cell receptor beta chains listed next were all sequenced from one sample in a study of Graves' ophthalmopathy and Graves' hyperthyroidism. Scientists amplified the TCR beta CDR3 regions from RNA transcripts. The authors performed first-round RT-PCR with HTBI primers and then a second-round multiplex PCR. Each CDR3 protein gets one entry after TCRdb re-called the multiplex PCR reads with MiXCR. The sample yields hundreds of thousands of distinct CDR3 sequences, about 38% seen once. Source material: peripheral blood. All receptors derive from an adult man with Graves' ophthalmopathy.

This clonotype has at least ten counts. CDR3 residues: CASSLVGTGEQYF. CDR3 bases: TGTGCCAGCAGCTTAGTAGGGACTGGGGAGCAGTACTTC. V gene TRBV7-9 combines with J gene TRBJ2-7; weak D call: TRBD2 (6 bases). V was clipped by 1 base and J by 7 bases, with 11 bases between them. The length of the CDR3 is 13 residues. Germline V lookup: CDR1 SEHNR, CDR2 FQNEAQ (reference sequence). Combining the CDR3 with reference TRBV7-9 and TRBJ2-7 gives the whole variable domain DTGVSQNPRHKITKRGQNVTFRCDPISEHNRLYWYRQTLGQGPEFLTYFQNEAQLEKSRLLSDRFSAERPKGSFSTLEIQRTEQGDSAMYLCASSLVGTGEQYFGPGTRLTVT.

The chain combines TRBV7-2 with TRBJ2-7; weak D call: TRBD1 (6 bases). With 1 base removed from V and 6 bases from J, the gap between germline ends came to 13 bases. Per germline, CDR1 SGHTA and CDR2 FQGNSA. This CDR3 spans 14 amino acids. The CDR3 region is CASSLDPGVGEQYF. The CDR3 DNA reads TGTGCCAGCAGCTTAGATCCAGGGGTAGGCGAGCAGTACTTC.

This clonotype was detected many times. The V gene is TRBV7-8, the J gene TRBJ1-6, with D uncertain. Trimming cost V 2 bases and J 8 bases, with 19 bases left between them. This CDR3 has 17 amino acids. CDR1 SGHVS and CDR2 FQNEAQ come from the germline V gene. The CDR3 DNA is TGTGCCAGCAGCTTAACGGTCATCTATCGGCGAGATTCACCCCTCCACTTT. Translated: CASSLTVIYRRDSPLHF.

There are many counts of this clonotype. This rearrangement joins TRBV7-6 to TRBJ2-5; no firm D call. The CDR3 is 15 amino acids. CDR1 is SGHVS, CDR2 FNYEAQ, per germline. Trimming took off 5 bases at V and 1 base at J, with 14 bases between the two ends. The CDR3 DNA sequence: TGTGCCAGCAGCATATGGGGATCGGCCCAAGAGACCCAGTACTTC. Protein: CASSIWGSAQETQYF. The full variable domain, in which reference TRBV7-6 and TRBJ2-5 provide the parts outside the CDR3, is GAGVSQSPRYKVTKRGQDVALRCDPISGHVSLYWYRQALGQGPEFLTYFNYEAQQDKSGLPNDRFSAERPEGSISTLTIQRTEQRDSAMYRCASSIWGSAQETQYFGPGTRLLVL.

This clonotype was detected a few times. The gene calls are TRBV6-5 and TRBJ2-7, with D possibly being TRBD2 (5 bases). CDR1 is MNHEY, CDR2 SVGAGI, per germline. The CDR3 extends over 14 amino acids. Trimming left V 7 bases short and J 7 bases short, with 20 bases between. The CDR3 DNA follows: TGTGCCAGCAACCCCGGGGTAGGGATTGGTGAGCAGTACTTC. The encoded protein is CASNPGVGIGEQYF.

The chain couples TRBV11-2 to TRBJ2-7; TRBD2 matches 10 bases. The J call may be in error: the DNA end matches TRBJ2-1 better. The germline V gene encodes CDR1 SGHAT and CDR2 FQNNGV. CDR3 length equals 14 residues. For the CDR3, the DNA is TGTGCCAGCAGCTTAGGAGCGGGAGGGAACGAGCAGTTCTTC. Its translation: CASSLGAGGNEQFF.

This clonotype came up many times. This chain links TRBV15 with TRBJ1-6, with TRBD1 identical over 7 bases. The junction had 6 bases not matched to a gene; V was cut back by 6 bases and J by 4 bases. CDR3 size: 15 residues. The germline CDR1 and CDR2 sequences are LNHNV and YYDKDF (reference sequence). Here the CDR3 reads CATRLDREYNSPLHF. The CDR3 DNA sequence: TGTGCCACCAGATTAGACAGGGAGTATAATTCACCCCTCCACTTT.

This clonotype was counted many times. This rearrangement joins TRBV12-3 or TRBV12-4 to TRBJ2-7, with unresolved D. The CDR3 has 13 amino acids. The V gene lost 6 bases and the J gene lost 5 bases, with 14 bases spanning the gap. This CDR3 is CASSWALPDEQYF. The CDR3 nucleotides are TGTGCCAGCAGCTGGGCCCTGCCGGACGAGCAGTACTTC.

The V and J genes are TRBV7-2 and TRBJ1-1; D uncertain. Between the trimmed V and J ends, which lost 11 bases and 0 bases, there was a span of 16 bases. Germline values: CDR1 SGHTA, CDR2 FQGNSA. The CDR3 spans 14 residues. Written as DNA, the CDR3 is TGTGCCTCCCTAGCGCGGGGTCTGAACACTGAAGCTTTCTTT. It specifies CASLARGLNTEAFF. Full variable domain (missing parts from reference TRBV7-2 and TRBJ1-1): GAGVSQSPSNKVTEKGKDVELRCDPISGHTALYWYRQSLGQGLEFLIYFQGNSAPDKSGLPSDRFSAERTGGSVSTLTIQRTQQEDSAVYLCASLARGLNTEAFFGQGTRLTVV.

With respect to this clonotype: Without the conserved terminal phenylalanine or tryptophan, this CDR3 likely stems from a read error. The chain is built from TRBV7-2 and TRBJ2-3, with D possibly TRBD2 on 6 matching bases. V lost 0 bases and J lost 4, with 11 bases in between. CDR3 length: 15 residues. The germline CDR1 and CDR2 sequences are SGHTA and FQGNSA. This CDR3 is CASSLARGRADTQYV. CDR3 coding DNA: TGTGCCAGCAGCTTAGCGCGGGGTAGGGCAGATACGCAGTATGTT.

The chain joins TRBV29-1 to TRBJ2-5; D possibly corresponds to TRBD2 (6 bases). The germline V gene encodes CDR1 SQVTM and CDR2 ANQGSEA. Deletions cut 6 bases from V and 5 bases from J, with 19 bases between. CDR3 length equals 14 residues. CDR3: CSVLGTLGRETQYF. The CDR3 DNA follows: TGCAGCGTCCTAGGGACTCTTGGGCGGGAGACCCAGTACTTC.

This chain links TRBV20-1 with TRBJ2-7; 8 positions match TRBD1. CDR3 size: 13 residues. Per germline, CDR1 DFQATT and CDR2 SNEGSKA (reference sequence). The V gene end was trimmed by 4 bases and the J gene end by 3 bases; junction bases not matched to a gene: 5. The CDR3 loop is CSATRDRSYEQYF. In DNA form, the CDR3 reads TGCAGTGCTACCAGGGACAGGAGCTACGAGCAGTACTTC.

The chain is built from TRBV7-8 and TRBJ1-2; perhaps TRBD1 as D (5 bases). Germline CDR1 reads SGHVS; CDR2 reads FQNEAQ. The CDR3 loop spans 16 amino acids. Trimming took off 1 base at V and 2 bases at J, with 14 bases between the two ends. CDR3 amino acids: CASSLEMGRGNYGYTF. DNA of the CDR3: TGTGCCAGCAGCTTAGAGATGGGCCGGGGGAACTATGGCTACACCTTC.

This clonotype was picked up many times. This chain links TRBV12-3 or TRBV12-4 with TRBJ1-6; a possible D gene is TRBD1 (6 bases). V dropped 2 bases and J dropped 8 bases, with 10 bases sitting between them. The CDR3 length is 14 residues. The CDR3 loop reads CASSLRQEDSPLHF. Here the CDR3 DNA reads TGTGCCAGCAGTTTACGACAGGAGGATTCACCCCTCCACTTT.